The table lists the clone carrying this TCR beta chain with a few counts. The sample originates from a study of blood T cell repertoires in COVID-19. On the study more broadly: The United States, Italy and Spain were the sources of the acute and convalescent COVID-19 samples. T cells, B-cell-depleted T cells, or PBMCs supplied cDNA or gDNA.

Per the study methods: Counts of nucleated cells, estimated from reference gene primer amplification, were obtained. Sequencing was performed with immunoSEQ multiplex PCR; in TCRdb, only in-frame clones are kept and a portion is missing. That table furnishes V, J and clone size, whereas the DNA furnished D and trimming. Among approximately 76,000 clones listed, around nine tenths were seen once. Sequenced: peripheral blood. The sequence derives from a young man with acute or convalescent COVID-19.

The CDR3 coding sequence is TGTGCCAGCACCACGCGTCGGGGTGAGCAGTTCTTC. Its translation is CASTTRRGEQFF. The J gene is TRBJ2-1, the V gene TRBV7-9; TRBD2 might be the D (5 bases). The length of the CDR3 is 12 residues. Germline V CDR1 and CDR2: SEHNR, FQNEAQ (reference sequence). Trimming shortened V by 7 bases and J by 9 bases, and 13 bases separated the two germline ends.